Each of the 26 T cell receptor beta chains below was sequenced from the same sample in a study of EBV T-cell therapy then PD-1 blockade in nasopharyngeal carcinoma. Which antigens these TCRs recognize remains unknown. Described treatment: AdE1-LMPpoly-expanded autologous EBV-specific T-cell therapy followed by anti-PD-1 nivolumab. This table comes from immunoSEQ multiplex PCR, and its TCRdb copy is limited to in-frame clones, with some not included. The sample carries some 19,000 clones, approximately 88% recorded once. The sequenced sample was CD8+ T cells from blood, obtained at day 33 from a patient whose treatment included autologous EBV-specific T cells and nivolumab. Receptors originate from a man aged 40-50 years with nasopharyngeal carcinoma.

The rearrangement links TRBV5-1 to TRBJ2-1; D may match TRBD1 or TRBD2 (6 bases each). Germline V lookup: CDR1 SGHRS, CDR2 YFSETQ. The CDR3 spans 15 residues. Trimming cost V 0 bases and J 3 bases, with 10 bases left between them. This CDR3 is CASSLGGALYNEQFF. The CDR3 DNA reads as TGCGCCAGCAGCTTGGGGGGGGCCCTCTACAATGAGCAGTTCTTC.

The chain is built from TRBV19 and TRBJ1-5; D remains ambiguous. CDR1 and CDR2 from the germline V gene are LNHDA and SQIVND (reference sequence). Trimming pared 5 bases from V and 7 bases from J, leaving 15 bases between. This CDR3 has 14 residues. CDR3 protein: CASSPGAGGQPQHF. The CDR3 bases are TGTGCCAGTAGTCCCGGAGCCGGAGGGCAGCCCCAGCATTTT.

The chain employs TRBV28 and TRBJ2-7, with 7 bases identical to TRBD1. This CDR3 has 13 residues. CDR1 and CDR2 from the germline V gene are MDHEN and SYDVKM. V dropped 9 bases and J dropped 4; count of bases not matched to a gene: 9. The CDR3 coding sequence is TGTGCCAGTTTTGGGACAGATTATTACGAGCAGTACTTC. Its protein is CASFGTDYYEQYF.

This clone is medium-sized in the sample. The rearrangement joins TRBV7-9 to TRBJ1-2; no reliable D call. The CDR3 extends over 11 amino acids. Trimming took off 3 bases at V and 3 bases at J, with 2 bases between the two ends. The germline CDR1 and CDR2 sequences are SEHNR and FQNEAQ (reference sequence). The CDR3 loop is CASSFDYGYTF. CDR3 DNA sequence: TGTGCCAGCAGCTTTGACTATGGCTACACCTTC.

This chain uses TRBV5-4 with TRBJ1-2, with 7 bases fitting TRBD1. The CDR3 length is 14 residues. Germline trimming cut 1 base from V and 7 bases from J; bases unmatched to any gene: 7. Germline V lookup: CDR1 SGHNT, CDR2 YYREEE (reference sequence). The CDR3 nucleotides are TGTGCCAGCAGCTTGAGACAGGGTGAAATTGGCTACACCTTC. The encoded protein is CASSLRQGEIGYTF.

This chain uses TRBV7-8 with TRBJ2-2, with D maybe TRBD2 (5 bases). CDR1 is SGHVS and CDR2 is FQNEAQ in the germline V gene. The V gene lost 6 bases and the J gene lost 7 bases, with 15 bases spanning the gap. The CDR3 is made up of 14 amino acids. The CDR3, as DNA: TGTGCCAGCAGTAGTACGAGGGTTGGCGGGGAGCTGTTTTTT. This encodes CASSSTRVGGELFF.

The chain employs TRBV15 and TRBJ2-7; 11 nucleotides match TRBD1. This CDR3 spans 15 amino acids. The J segment lost 4 bases and the V segment lost 2 bases, leaving 4 bases of the junction unmatched. Germline V gene lookup returns CDR1 LNHNV and CDR2 YYDKDF (reference sequence). The CDR3 reads CATSRPGQGVYEQYF. CDR3 nucleotide sequence: TGTGCCACCAGCAGACCGGGACAGGGGGTATACGAGCAGTACTTC.

The V and J genes are TRBV5-1 and TRBJ2-7, with a weak D call TRBD1 (5 bases). V was cut by 0 bases and J by 7 bases, with 8 bases left in between. Looked up from germline, CDR1 is SGHRS and CDR2 is YFSETQ. There are 12 residues in the CDR3. The CDR3 is CASSLGQQEQYF. The CDR3 DNA is TGCGCCAGCAGCTTGGGACAGCAAGAGCAGTACTTC.

The chain's CDR3 is CASSYFPRGYGYTF. For the CDR3, the DNA is TGTGCCAGCAGTTACTTTCCCCGGGGCTATGGCTACACCTTC. V is TRBV6-2 or TRBV6-3 and J is TRBJ1-2; no clear D. The V end was cut by 1 base, the J end by 4 bases, with 10 bases between. Germline CDR1 is MNHEY and CDR2 is SVGEGT. The CDR3 spans 14 residues.

The J gene is TRBJ2-7, the V gene TRBV9; 7 positions match TRBD1. This CDR3 region has 14 residues. J gave up 1 base and V 0 bases, and 1 base lay outside the gene matches. CDR1 and CDR2 from the germline V gene are SGDLS and YYNGEE. This CDR3 reads CASSVGDSSYEQYF. Written as DNA, the CDR3 is TGTGCCAGCAGCGTAGGGGACAGTTCCTACGAGCAGTACTTC.

V gene TRBV6-6 combines with J gene TRBJ2-5; TRBD2 aligns across 8 bases. From germline, CDR1 is MNHNY and CDR2 SVGAGI (reference sequence). The CDR3 spans 15 residues. V trimming: 2 bases; J trimming: 5 bases; junction bases outside the gene matches: 7. CDR3 nucleotide sequence: TGTGCCAGCAGTTACACGGGACTAGGGCCTGAGACCCAGTACTTC. Encoded protein: CASSYTGLGPETQYF.

This clone was seen only once. V usage is TRBV27 and J usage is TRBJ1-5; D possibly corresponds to TRBD1 (5 bases). Germline V lookup: CDR1 MNHEY, CDR2 SMNVEV (reference sequence). The V end was cut by 2 bases, the J end by 2 bases, with 10 bases between. CDR3 length equals 15 residues. The CDR3 sequence: CASSLGQGGNQPQHF. The DNA for the CDR3 is TGTGCCAGCAGTTTAGGGCAGGGAGGCAATCAGCCCCAGCATTTT.

This chain uses TRBV4-3 with TRBJ2-6, with D hard to call. The CDR3 totals 16 residues. Trimming took off 1 base at V and 4 bases at J, with 11 bases between the two ends. In germline, CDR1 is LGHNA, CDR2 YSLEER. The DNA of the CDR3 is TGCGCCAGCAGCCAAGCCGGCGTCTCCGGGGCCAACGTCCTGACTTTC. Protein product: CASSQAGVSGANVLTF.

This clone has just a few counts. V usage is TRBV5-4 and J usage is TRBJ2-4; possible D gene TRBD1, 5 bases. Germline CDR1 reads SGHNT; CDR2 reads YYREEE (reference sequence). The CDR3 is 13 amino acids. V was cut by 5 bases and J by 3 bases, with 9 bases left in between. CDR3 amino acids: CASSDSRKNIQYF. Written as DNA, the CDR3 is TGTGCCAGCAGTGACAGCCGCAAAAACATTCAGTACTTC.

This chain uses TRBV7-8 with TRBJ2-7; tentative D call: TRBD2 (6 bases). CDR1 SGHVS and CDR2 FQNEAQ come from the germline V gene. The CDR3 runs to 13 residues. V gave up 8 bases and J gave up 1 base, with 12 bases separating them. CDR3 DNA sequence: TGTGCCAGCCGCGGGGTGCCTTCCTACGAGCAGTACTTC. Amino acid sequence: CASRGVPSYEQYF.

The genes are TRBV5-4 and TRBJ1-5; 8 bases agree with TRBD1. Germline-derived CDR1 and CDR2 are SGHNT and YYREEE (reference sequence). CDR3 length: 14 amino acids. Losses at the gene ends were 4 bases for V and 6 bases for J; bases not matched to a gene: 6. The CDR3 bases are TGTGCCAGCAGCCCAGGACAGGGCGGTCAGCCCCAGCATTTT. Translating it yields CASSPGQGGQPQHF.

The chain carries TRBV9 and TRBJ2-2, with unresolved D. V was clipped by 0 bases and J by 2 bases, with 2 bases between them. This CDR3 is built from 13 residues. The V gene's germline CDR1 is SGDLS and CDR2 YYNGEE. The CDR3 protein is CASSVGNTGELFF. CDR3 nucleotides: TGTGCCAGCAGCGTAGGCAACACCGGGGAGCTGTTTTTT. The complete variable domain, with remaining parts taken from reference TRBV9 and TRBJ2-2, reads DSGVTQTPKHLITATGQRVTLRCSPRSGDLSVYWYQQSLDQGLQFLIQYYNGEERAKGNILERFSAQQFPDLHSELNLSSLELGDSALYFCASSVGNTGELFFGEGSRLTVL.

This chain uses TRBV9 with TRBJ1-2, with D unclear. Trimming removed 3 bases at V and 6 bases at J, with 6 bases between. Germline V gives CDR1 SGDLS, CDR2 YYNGEE. The CDR3 contains 11 residues. CDR3 coding DNA: TGTGCCAGCAGCGCCGCGGATGGCTACACCTTC. Protein: CASSAADGYTF.

This clone has just a few counts. The chain links TRBV7-2 to TRBJ2-2; the match to TRBD2 covers 16 bases. The CDR3 totals 18 residues. The trim removed 3 bases at V and 10 bases at J, leaving 11 bases unmatched. Germline loops: CDR1 SGHTA, CDR2 FQGNSA. The CDR3 coding sequence is TGTGCCAGCAGCTTCATCCCCGGGACTAGCGGGGGGGGATTGGAGCTGTTTTTT. Its protein product is CASSFIPGTSGGGLELFF.

V usage is TRBV2 and J usage is TRBJ2-7, with 10 positions matching TRBD1. With V trimmed by 5 bases and J by 4 bases, 11 bases remained unmatched. This CDR3 is built from 16 residues. Germline V gene sequence: CDR1 SNHLY, CDR2 FYNNEI. CDR3 in amino acids: CASSPPPGQGTYEQYF. CDR3 sequence (DNA): TGTGCCAGCAGTCCCCCGCCGGGACAGGGGACTTACGAGCAGTACTTC.

The chain uses TRBV15 and TRBJ1-4, with no clear D. The CDR3 has 17 amino acids. V gave up 0 bases and J gave up 6 bases, with 17 bases separating them. CDR1 and CDR2 from the germline V gene are LNHNV and YYDKDF (reference sequence). CDR3 loop: CATSRDPQLLGDEKLFF. In nucleotides, the CDR3 is TGTGCCACCAGCAGAGATCCCCAGCTGCTCGGGGATGAAAAACTGTTTTTT.

The J gene is TRBJ2-7, the V gene TRBV4-3; 8 bases line up with TRBD1. The CDR3 is 17 amino acids. The germline V gene encodes CDR1 LGHNA and CDR2 YSLEER. J lost 3 bases, V lost 3 bases, and 13 bases had no gene match. CDR3 nucleotides: TGCGCCAGCAGCCATCATGGACAGGGAGAAAGAATCTACGAGCAGTACTTC. Translating gives CASSHHGQGERIYEQYF.

The chain joins TRBV4-3 to TRBJ1-2; D perhaps matches TRBD1 (5 bases). V was clipped by 0 bases and J by 7 bases, with 9 bases between them. Germline lookup yields CDR1 LGHNA and CDR2 YSLEER. This CDR3 region has 13 residues. This CDR3 reads CASSQEGRVGYTF. The CDR3 coding sequence is TGCGCCAGCAGCCAAGAGGGCAGGGTTGGCTACACCTTC.

This chain links TRBV5-4 with TRBJ1-1, with D possibly TRBD1 on 5 matching bases. The CDR3 has 16 residues. Trimming shortened V by 0 bases and J by 2 bases, and 14 bases separated the two germline ends. Germline V gene lookup returns CDR1 SGHNT and CDR2 YYREEE (reference sequence). CDR3 DNA sequence: TGTGCCAGCAGCTTGGATTGGAGGGGAAGTAACACTGAAGCTTTCTTT. Protein sequence: CASSLDWRGSNTEAFF.

The V gene is TRBV29-1, the J gene TRBJ1-1; D perhaps matches TRBD1 (6 bases). The germline gives CDR1 SQVTM, CDR2 ANQGSEA. The CDR3 has 12 residues. Trimming removed 1 base at V and 8 bases at J, with 11 bases between. As DNA, the CDR3 is TGCAGCGTTGAAGGGGGGGCCCCCGAAGCTTTCTTT. This translates into CSVEGGAPEAFF.

The rearrangement uses TRBV13 and TRBJ2-2; 8 bases are shared with TRBD2. Trimming took 3 bases from V and 5 from J; bases not matched to a gene: 11. CDR1 is PRHDT and CDR2 is FYEKMQ in the germline V gene (reference sequence). The CDR3 covers 17 residues. CDR3 loop: CASSFSSGELGTGELFF. CDR3 nucleotides: TGTGCCAGCAGCTTCAGTAGCGGGGAGCTGGGGACCGGGGAGCTGTTTTTT.